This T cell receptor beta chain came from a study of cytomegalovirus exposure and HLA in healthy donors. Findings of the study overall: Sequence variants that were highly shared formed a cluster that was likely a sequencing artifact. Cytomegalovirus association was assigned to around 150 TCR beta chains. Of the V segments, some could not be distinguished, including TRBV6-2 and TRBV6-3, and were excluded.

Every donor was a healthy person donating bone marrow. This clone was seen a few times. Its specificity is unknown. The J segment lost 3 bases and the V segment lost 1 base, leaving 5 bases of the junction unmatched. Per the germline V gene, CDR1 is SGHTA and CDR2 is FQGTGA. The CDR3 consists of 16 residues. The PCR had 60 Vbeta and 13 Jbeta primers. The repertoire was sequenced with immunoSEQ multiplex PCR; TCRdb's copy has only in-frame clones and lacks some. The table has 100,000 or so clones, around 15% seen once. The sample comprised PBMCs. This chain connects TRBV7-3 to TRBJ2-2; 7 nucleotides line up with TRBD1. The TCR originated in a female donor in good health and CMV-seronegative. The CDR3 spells CASSLNRDRDTGELFF. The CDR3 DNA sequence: TGTGCCAGCAGCTTAAACCGGGACAGAGACACCGGGGAGCTGTTTTTT.